One and the same sample provided the 10 T cell receptor beta chains below, sequenced in a study of T cells in Graves' hyperthyroidism and ophthalmopathy. Researchers took RNA transcripts and amplified the TCR beta CDR3 regions from them. Carried out on the TCR CDR3, a first-round RT-PCR used the HTBI primer set. TCRdb used MiXCR to reprocess the multiplex PCR reads, holding one entry per CDR3 protein. Among hundreds of thousands of distinct CDR3 sequences listed, roughly 20% were seen once. The sequenced sample consisted of blood. Source of these receptors: a man aged 25-45 years with Graves' ophthalmopathy.

The chain links TRBV7-2 to TRBJ2-7, with D unresolved. The CDR3 consists of 14 residues. Germline CDR1 is SGHTA and CDR2 is FQGNSA. The germline V and J ends were trimmed by 5 bases and 3 bases, with 14 bases remaining between them. The CDR3 sequence: CASSQGRNYYEQYF. Here the CDR3 DNA reads TGTGCCAGCAGCCAAGGGCGGAACTACTACGAGCAGTACTTC.

V gene TRBV28 combines with J gene TRBJ2-2; TRBD2 aligns across 8 bases. The CDR3 is made up of 15 amino acids. Germline-derived CDR1 and CDR2 are MDHEN and SYDVKM. Trimming removed 4 bases from V and 5 bases from J; junction bases left unmatched: 6. DNA for the CDR3: TGTGCCAGCAGTTGGACGCCGGGAGGGACCGGGGAGCTGTTTTTT. Translation: CASSWTPGGTGELFF.

This clonotype appeared many times. V gene TRBV2 combines with J gene TRBJ1-5, with no clear D. The V and J ends lost 5 bases and 4 bases respectively, with 9 bases between them. This CDR3 is built from 13 residues. Germline V lookup: CDR1 SNHLY, CDR2 FYNNEI. The CDR3 here is CASSRDTNQPQHF. In DNA form, the CDR3 reads TGTGCCAGCAGTCGCGACACAAATCAGCCCCAGCATTTT.

This rearrangement joins TRBV29-1 to TRBJ2-2; D is ambiguous. Trimming stripped 4 bases from V and 1 base from J, with 4 bases between. Germline-derived CDR1 and CDR2 are SQVTM and ANQGSEA. CDR3 length equals 12 residues. CDR3 region: CSVAWNTGELFF. The CDR3 nucleotides read TGCAGCGTTGCATGGAACACCGGGGAGCTGTTTTTT.

The CDR3 region is CASSRGGGPAEQYF. The CDR3 coding sequence is TGTGCCAGCAGCCGCGGAGGAGGTCCCGCCGAGCAGTACTTC. The gene calls are TRBV9 and TRBJ2-7; D might be TRBD2 (5 bases). This CDR3 spans 14 amino acids. Germline CDR1 reads SGDLS; CDR2 reads YYNGEE. Trimming removed 4 bases at V and 6 bases at J, with 17 bases between.

The chain employs TRBV3-1 and TRBJ1-3, with D tentatively TRBD1 (5 bases). Trimming stripped 4 bases from V and 5 bases from J, with 15 bases between. CDR3 length: 15 amino acids. Germline V gene lookup returns CDR1 LGHDT and CDR2 YNNKEL (reference sequence). The CDR3, as DNA: TGTGCCAGCAGCCCCGGGGGGGGAGGTCGAAACACCATATATTTT. This encodes CASSPGGGGRNTIYF.

This clonotype occurred a few times. The chain recombines TRBV2 with TRBJ2-7; tentative D call: TRBD1 (7 bases). The CDR3 is made up of 14 amino acids. Trimming shortened V by 6 bases and J by 0 bases, and 12 bases separated the two germline ends. Germline-derived CDR1 and CDR2 are SNHLY and FYNNEI. CDR3 sequence (DNA): TGTGCCAGCAGCGGGGGACAGTCCTCCTACGAGCAGTACTTC. Translated, it gives CASSGGQSSYEQYF.

CDR3 sequence (DNA): TGTGCCACCAGTGATTGGGGGAGCTCCTACAATGAGCAGTTCTTC. Its translation is CATSDWGSSYNEQFF. The chain couples TRBV24-1 to TRBJ2-1; D possibly uses TRBD1 or TRBD2 (5 bases each). Trimming stripped 2 bases from V and 0 bases from J, with 7 bases between. Germline CDR1 is KGHDR and CDR2 is SFDVKD. The CDR3 runs 15 residues.

This chain connects TRBV19 to TRBJ2-5; 14 bases match TRBD2. Germline V gives CDR1 LNHDA, CDR2 SQIVND (reference sequence). Trimming removed 3 bases from V and 4 bases from J; junction bases left unmatched: 7. This CDR3 region has 17 residues. CDR3 nucleotide sequence: TGTGCCAGTAGTATCTCACCGGGACTAGCGGGAGTAGAGACCCAGTACTTC. Protein: CASSISPGLAGVETQYF.

The chain combines TRBV29-1 with TRBJ2-2; the D gene is possibly TRBD2 (7 bases). The V and J ends lost 0 bases and 5 bases respectively, with 13 bases between them. CDR1 is SQVTM, CDR2 ANQGSEA, per germline. This CDR3 has 15 amino acids. CDR3 in DNA: TGCAGCGTTGAAGATCTCGAGGGGGGGACCGGGGAGCTGTTTTTT. This codes for CSVEDLEGGTGELFF.